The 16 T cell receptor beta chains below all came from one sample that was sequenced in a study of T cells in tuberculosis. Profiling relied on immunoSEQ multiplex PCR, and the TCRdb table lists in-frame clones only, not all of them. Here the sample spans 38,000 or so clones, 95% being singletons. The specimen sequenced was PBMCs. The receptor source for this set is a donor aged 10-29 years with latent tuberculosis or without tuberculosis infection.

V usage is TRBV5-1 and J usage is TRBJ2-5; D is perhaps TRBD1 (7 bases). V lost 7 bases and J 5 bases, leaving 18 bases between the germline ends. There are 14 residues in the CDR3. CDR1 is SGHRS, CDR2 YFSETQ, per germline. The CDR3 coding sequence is TGCGCCAGCCAGGGGGGCTCCCTTTTGGAGACCCAGTACTTC. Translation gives CASQGGSLLETQYF.

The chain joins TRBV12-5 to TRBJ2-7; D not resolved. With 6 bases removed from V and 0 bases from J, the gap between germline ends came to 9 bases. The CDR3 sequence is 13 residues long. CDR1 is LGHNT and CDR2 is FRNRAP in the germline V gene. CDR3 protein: CASGTSGSYEQYF. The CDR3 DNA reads TGTGCTAGTGGGACCTCAGGCTCCTACGAGCAGTACTTC.

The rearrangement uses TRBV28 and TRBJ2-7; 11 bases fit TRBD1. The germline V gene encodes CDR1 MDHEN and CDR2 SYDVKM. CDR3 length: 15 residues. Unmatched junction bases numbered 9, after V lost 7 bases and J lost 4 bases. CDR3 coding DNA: TGTGCCAGCACCACCGCCGGGACAGGGGGTTACGAGCAGTACTTC. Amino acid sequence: CASTTAGTGGYEQYF.

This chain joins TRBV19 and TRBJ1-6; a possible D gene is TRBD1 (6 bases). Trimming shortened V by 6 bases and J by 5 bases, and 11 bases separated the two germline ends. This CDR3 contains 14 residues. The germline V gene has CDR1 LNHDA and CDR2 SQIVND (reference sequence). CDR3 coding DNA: TGTGCCAGTAGATCGGGACACAATAATTCACCCCTCCACTTT. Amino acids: CASRSGHNNSPLHF.

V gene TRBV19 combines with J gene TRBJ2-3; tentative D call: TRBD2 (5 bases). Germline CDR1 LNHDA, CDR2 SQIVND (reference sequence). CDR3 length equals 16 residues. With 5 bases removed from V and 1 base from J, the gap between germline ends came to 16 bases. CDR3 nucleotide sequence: TGTGCCAGTAGTTCCAGTCTTAGCGTAGGCACAGATACGCAGTATTTT. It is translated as CASSSSLSVGTDTQYF.

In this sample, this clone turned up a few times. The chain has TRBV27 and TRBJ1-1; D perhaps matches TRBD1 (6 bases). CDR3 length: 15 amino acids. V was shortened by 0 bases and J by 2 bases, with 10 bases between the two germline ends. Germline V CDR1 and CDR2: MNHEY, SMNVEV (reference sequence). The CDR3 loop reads CASSLSDSINTEAFF. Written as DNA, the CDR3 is TGTGCCAGCAGTTTATCGGACAGTATTAACACTGAAGCTTTCTTT.

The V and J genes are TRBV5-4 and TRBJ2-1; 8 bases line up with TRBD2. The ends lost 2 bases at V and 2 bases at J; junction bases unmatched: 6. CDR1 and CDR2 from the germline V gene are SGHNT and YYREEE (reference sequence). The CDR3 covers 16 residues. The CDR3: CASSLERGGAYNEQFF. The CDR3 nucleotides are TGTGCCAGCAGCTTAGAACGGGGGGGCGCCTACAATGAGCAGTTCTTC.

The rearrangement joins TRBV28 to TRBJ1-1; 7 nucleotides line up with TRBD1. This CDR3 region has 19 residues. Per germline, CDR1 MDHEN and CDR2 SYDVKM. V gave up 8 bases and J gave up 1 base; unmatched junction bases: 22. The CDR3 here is CASWTGGIGSPGKNTEAFF. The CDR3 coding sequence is TGTGCCAGCTGGACAGGAGGAATCGGGTCACCTGGGAAGAACACTGAAGCTTTCTTT.

The CDR3 DNA sequence: TGTGCCAGCAGCCATAGCGGGGCGGTGATAGATACGCAGTATTTT. This translates into CASSHSGAVIDTQYF. The chain uses TRBV6-5 and TRBJ2-3, with TRBD2 matching 8 bases. V was pared by 6 bases and J by 5 bases, with 10 bases of the junction left unmatched. Germline CDR1 MNHEY, CDR2 SVGAGI. This CDR3 region has 15 residues.

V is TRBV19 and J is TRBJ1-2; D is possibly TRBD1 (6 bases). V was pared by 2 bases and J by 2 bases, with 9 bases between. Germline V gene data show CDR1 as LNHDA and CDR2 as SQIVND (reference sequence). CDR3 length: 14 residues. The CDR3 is CASSISGTNYGYTF. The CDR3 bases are TGTGCCAGTAGTATATCGGGGACAAACTATGGCTACACCTTC. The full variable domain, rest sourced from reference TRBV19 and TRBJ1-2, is DGGITQSPKYLFRKEGQNVTLSCEQNLNHDAMYWYRQDPGQGLRLIYYSQIVNDFQKGDIAEGYSVSREKKESFPLTVTSAQKNPTAFYLCASSISGTNYGYTFGSGTRLTVV.

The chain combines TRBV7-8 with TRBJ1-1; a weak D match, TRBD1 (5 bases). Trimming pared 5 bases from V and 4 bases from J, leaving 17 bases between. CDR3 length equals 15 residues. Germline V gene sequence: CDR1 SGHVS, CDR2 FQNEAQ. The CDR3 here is CASSQQDGVGTEAFF. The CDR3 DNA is TGTGCCAGCAGCCAACAGGATGGGGTGGGCACTGAAGCTTTCTTT.

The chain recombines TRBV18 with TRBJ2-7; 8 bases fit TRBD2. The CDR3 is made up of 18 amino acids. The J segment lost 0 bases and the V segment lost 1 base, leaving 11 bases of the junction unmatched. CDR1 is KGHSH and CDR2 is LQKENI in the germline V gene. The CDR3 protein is CASSPLQPGLGSSYEQYF. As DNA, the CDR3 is TGTGCCAGCTCACCACTACAGCCGGGACTAGGTAGCTCCTACGAGCAGTACTTC.

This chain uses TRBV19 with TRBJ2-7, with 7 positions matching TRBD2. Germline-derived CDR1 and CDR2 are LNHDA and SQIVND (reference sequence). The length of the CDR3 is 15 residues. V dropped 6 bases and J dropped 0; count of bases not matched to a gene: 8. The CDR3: CASSISGASSYEQYF. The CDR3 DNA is TGTGCCAGTAGCATCAGCGGGGCCAGCTCCTACGAGCAGTACTTC.

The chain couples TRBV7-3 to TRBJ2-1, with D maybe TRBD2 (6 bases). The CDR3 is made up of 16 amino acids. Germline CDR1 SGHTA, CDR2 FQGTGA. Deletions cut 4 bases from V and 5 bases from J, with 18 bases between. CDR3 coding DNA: TGTGCCAGCAGCTCGACCCCGGGGGACTTTAACAATGAGCAGTTCTTC. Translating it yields CASSSTPGDFNNEQFF. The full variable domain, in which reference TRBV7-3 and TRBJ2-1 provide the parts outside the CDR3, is GAGVSQTPSNKVTEKGKYVELRCDPISGHTALYWYRQSLGQGPEFLIYFQGTGAADDSGLPNDRFFAVRPEGSVSTLKIQRTERGDSAVYLCASSSTPGDFNNEQFFGPGTRLTVL.

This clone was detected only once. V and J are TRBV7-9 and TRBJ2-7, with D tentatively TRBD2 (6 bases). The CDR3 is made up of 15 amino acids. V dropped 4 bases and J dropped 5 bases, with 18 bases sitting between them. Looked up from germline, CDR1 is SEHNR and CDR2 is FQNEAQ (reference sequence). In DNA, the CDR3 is TGTGCCAGCAGCTCCTTGACTAGTAACGTCAACGAGCAGTACTTC. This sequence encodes CASSSLTSNVNEQYF.

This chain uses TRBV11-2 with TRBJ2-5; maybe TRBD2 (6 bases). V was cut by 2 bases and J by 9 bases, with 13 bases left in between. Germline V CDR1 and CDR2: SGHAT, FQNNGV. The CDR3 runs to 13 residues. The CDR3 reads CASSLLGGHSQYF. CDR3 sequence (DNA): TGTGCCAGCAGCTTACTCGGGGGTCATTCCCAGTACTTC.